Listed below are T cell receptor beta chains from one sample, sequenced in a study of cytomegalovirus exposure and HLA in healthy donors. The method was immunoSEQ multiplex PCR; TCRdb's version includes in-frame clones alone and lacks a portion of them. The sample lists about 97,000 clones, approximately 94% seen once, with 0.85% to 0.95% in the top ten. The sequencing sample was made of PBMCs. Source of these receptors: a woman in her late teens or twenties in good health and CMV-seronegative. Each CDR3 is given with its conserved first and last residue. The order of the fields is V gene, clone size, D gene, J gene, CDR3 protein, CDR3 DNA. A D gene is named only where the DNA matches it firmly. Rows may omit the clone size; those that give it use once, few, many or a size class.

v_gene: TRBV11-1
abundance: -
d_gene: TRBD2
j_gene: TRBJ2-1
CDR3aa: CASSLEWSGGINEQFF
CDR3nt: TGTGCCAGCAGCTTAGAGTGGAGCGGGGGAATCAATGAGCAGTTCTTC

v_gene: TRBV6-1
abundance: -
d_gene: -
j_gene: TRBJ2-2
CDR3aa: CASTRLMNTGELFF
CDR3nt: TGTGCCAGCACGCGTCTGATGAACACCGGGGAGCTGTTTTTT

v_gene: TRBV5-6
abundance: -
d_gene: TRBD2
j_gene: TRBJ2-3
CDR3aa: CASSSLAGAFTDTQYF
CDR3nt: TGTGCCAGCAGCTCACTAGCGGGGGCCTTCACAGATACGCAGTATTTT

v_gene: TRBV7-8
abundance: -
d_gene: -
j_gene: TRBJ2-5
CDR3aa: CASSSLETQYF
CDR3nt: TGTGCCAGCAGCTCGTTAGAGACCCAGTACTTC

v_gene: TRBV5-8
abundance: -
d_gene: -
j_gene: TRBJ1-2
CDR3aa: CASSLVRDGYTF
CDR3nt: TGTGCCAGCAGCTTGGTAAGAGATGGCTACACCTTC

v_gene: TRBV6-5
abundance: -
d_gene: TRBD2
j_gene: TRBJ2-1
CDR3aa: CACAGGGSPYNEQFF
CDR3nt: TGTGCCTGCGCGGGGGGCGGGAGTCCCTACAATGAGCAGTTCTTC

v_gene: TRBV5-1
abundance: -
d_gene: TRBD2
j_gene: TRBJ2-1
CDR3aa: CASSPVAGGSGEQFF
CDR3nt: TGCGCCAGCAGCCCCGTAGCGGGAGGCTCCGGTGAGCAGTTCTTC

v_gene: TRBV9
abundance: -
d_gene: -
j_gene: TRBJ2-7
CDR3aa: CASSGGDFSYEQYF
CDR3nt: TGTGCCAGCAGCGGGGGGGACTTCTCCTACGAGCAGTACTTC

v_gene: TRBV30
abundance: -
d_gene: TRBD2
j_gene: TRBJ2-7
CDR3aa: CAWKWREGDYEQYF
CDR3nt: TGTGCCTGGAAGTGGCGGGAGGGTGACTACGAGCAGTACTTC

v_gene: TRBV19
abundance: -
d_gene: TRBD1
j_gene: TRBJ2-3
CDR3aa: CASKGQGTDTQYF
CDR3nt: TGTGCCAGTAAGGGACAGGGGACAGATACGCAGTATTTT

v_gene: TRBV6-1
abundance: -
d_gene: TRBD1
j_gene: TRBJ1-3
CDR3aa: CASSAFQGASSGNTIYF
CDR3nt: TGTGCCAGCAGTGCGTTCCAGGGGGCTTCCTCTGGAAACACCATATATTTT

v_gene: TRBV11-2
abundance: -
d_gene: -
j_gene: TRBJ2-5
CDR3aa: CASSYGLGGETQYF
CDR3nt: TGTGCCAGCAGCTACGGACTAGGGGGAGAGACCCAGTACTTC

v_gene: TRBV5-1
abundance: -
d_gene: -
j_gene: TRBJ2-3
CDR3aa: CASSFKGLGSTDTQYF
CDR3nt: TGCGCCAGCAGCTTTAAGGGGCTTGGTAGCACAGATACGCAGTATTTT

v_gene: TRBV6-1
abundance: -
d_gene: TRBD1
j_gene: TRBJ2-7
CDR3aa: CASSIRTGDAYEQYF
CDR3nt: TGTGCCAGCAGTATACGGACAGGGGACGCCTACGAGCAGTACTTC

v_gene: TRBV9
abundance: -
d_gene: -
j_gene: TRBJ1-3
CDR3aa: CASGAFSSGNTIYF
CDR3nt: TGTGCCAGCGGGGCCTTCAGCTCTGGAAACACCATATATTTT

v_gene: TRBV20-1
abundance: -
d_gene: -
j_gene: TRBJ2-7
CDR3aa: CSARDGYEQYF
CDR3nt: TGCAGTGCTAGAGACGGCTACGAGCAGTACTTC

v_gene: TRBV6-1
abundance: few
d_gene: -
j_gene: TRBJ2-2
CDR3aa: CASSVRGGEPGELFF
CDR3nt: TGTGCCAGCAGTGTACGGGGAGGAGAGCCCGGGGAGCTGTTTTTT

v_gene: TRBV14
abundance: -
d_gene: -
j_gene: TRBJ2-7
CDR3aa: CASSQDYGINYEQYF
CDR3nt: TGTGCCAGCAGCCAAGATTACGGGATCAACTACGAGCAGTACTTC

v_gene: TRBV18
abundance: -
d_gene: -
j_gene: TRBJ1-2
CDR3aa: CASSPSDSNYGYTF
CDR3nt: TGTGCCAGCTCACCATCCGACAGCAACTATGGCTACACCTTC

v_gene: TRBV10-3
abundance: -
d_gene: -
j_gene: TRBJ1-4
CDR3aa: CAISPSQGLANEKLFF
CDR3nt: TGTGCCATCAGCCCATCCCAGGGACTCGCTAATGAAAAACTGTTTTTT

v_gene: TRBV20-1
abundance: -
d_gene: -
j_gene: TRBJ1-2
CDR3aa: CSAHPGDGYTF
CDR3nt: TGCAGTGCTCACCCGGGGGATGGCTACACCTTC

v_gene: TRBV5-1
abundance: -
d_gene: TRBD1
j_gene: TRBJ2-2
CDR3aa: CASSVGTGTGELFF
CDR3nt: TGCGCCAGCAGCGTCGGGACAGGGACTGGGGAGCTGTTTTTT

v_gene: TRBV7-9
abundance: -
d_gene: -
j_gene: TRBJ2-7
CDR3aa: CASSLDPGYYEQYF
CDR3nt: TGTGCCAGCAGCTTAGATCCAGGGTATTACGAGCAGTACTTC

v_gene: TRBV5-5
abundance: -
d_gene: -
j_gene: TRBJ2-1
CDR3aa: CASSLVAESYNEQFF
CDR3nt: TGTGCCAGCAGCTTGGTAGCGGAATCCTACAATGAGCAGTTCTTC

v_gene: TRBV18
abundance: -
d_gene: TRBD1
j_gene: TRBJ1-2
CDR3aa: CASSEAGGGYTF
CDR3nt: TGTGCCAGCTCAGAGGCAGGGGGAGGCTACACCTTC

v_gene: TRBV7-3
abundance: -
d_gene: -
j_gene: TRBJ2-6
CDR3aa: CASSLQARIGAGGNVLTF
CDR3nt: TGTGCCAGCAGCTTACAGGCTCGGATAGGCGCCGGTGGCAACGTCCTGACTTTC

v_gene: TRBV6-5
abundance: -
d_gene: -
j_gene: TRBJ2-5
CDR3aa: CATTGDYETQYF
CDR3nt: TGTGCCACTACGGGGGATTACGAGACCCAGTACTTC

v_gene: TRBV28
abundance: -
d_gene: TRBD1
j_gene: TRBJ1-5
CDR3aa: CASSSAPGGGQPQHF
CDR3nt: TGTGCCAGCAGCTCCGCACCAGGGGGCGGTCAGCCCCAGCATTTT

v_gene: TRBV2
abundance: -
d_gene: TRBD2
j_gene: TRBJ2-2
CDR3aa: CASSSRTSGSLGELFF
CDR3nt: TGTGCCAGCAGTTCCCGGACTAGCGGGAGCCTCGGGGAGCTGTTTTTT

v_gene: TRBV30
abundance: -
d_gene: TRBD2
j_gene: TRBJ2-3
CDR3aa: CAWKRAGEPQYF
CDR3nt: TGTGCCTGGAAACGGGCGGGGGAGCCGCAGTATTTT

v_gene: TRBV29-1
abundance: -
d_gene: TRBD1
j_gene: TRBJ1-1
CDR3aa: CSVTGQGEWTEAFF
CDR3nt: TGCAGCGTTACCGGACAGGGGGAATGGACTGAAGCTTTCTTT

v_gene: TRBV5-4
abundance: -
d_gene: TRBD2
j_gene: TRBJ2-7
CDR3aa: CASSETSGSIVF
CDR3nt: TGTGCCAGCAGTGAGACTAGCGGGTCTATCGTCTTC

v_gene: TRBV7-3
abundance: -
d_gene: -
j_gene: TRBJ2-2
CDR3aa: CASSLSLTGELFF
CDR3nt: TGTGCCAGCAGCTTAAGTCTCACCGGGGAGCTGTTTTTT

v_gene: TRBV6-1
abundance: -
d_gene: -
j_gene: TRBJ1-2
CDR3aa: CASSIPAVSNYGYTF
CDR3nt: TGTGCCAGCAGTATTCCAGCGGTTTCTAACTATGGCTACACCTTC

v_gene: TRBV4-2
abundance: few
d_gene: TRBD1
j_gene: TRBJ1-5
CDR3aa: CASSHEQGAGQPQHF
CDR3nt: TGTGCCAGCAGCCATGAACAGGGGGCGGGCCAGCCCCAGCATTTT

v_gene: TRBV19
abundance: -
d_gene: -
j_gene: TRBJ1-6
CDR3aa: CASSEHSKAYNSPLHF
CDR3nt: TGTGCCAGTAGTGAGCACAGCAAGGCTTATAATTCACCCCTCCACTTT

v_gene: TRBV5-1
abundance: -
d_gene: TRBD2
j_gene: TRBJ2-1
CDR3aa: CASGTSGDYNEQFF
CDR3nt: TGCGCCAGCGGTACTAGCGGGGACTACAATGAGCAGTTCTTC

v_gene: TRBV4-1
abundance: -
d_gene: TRBD1
j_gene: TRBJ2-3
CDR3aa: CASSQPRQGASTDTQYF
CDR3nt: TGCGCCAGCAGCCAACCGAGACAGGGGGCCAGCACAGATACGCAGTATTTT

v_gene: TRBV2
abundance: -
d_gene: TRBD2
j_gene: TRBJ2-3
CDR3aa: CASSAAGGASGTDTQYF
CDR3nt: TGTGCCAGCAGTGCAGCGGGGGGGGCGTCAGGCACAGATACGCAGTATTTT

v_gene: TRBV30
abundance: -
d_gene: -
j_gene: TRBJ1-1
CDR3aa: CAWSFRSLNTEAFF
CDR3nt: TGTGCCTGGAGTTTCAGGTCATTGAACACTGAAGCTTTCTTT

v_gene: TRBV13
abundance: -
d_gene: -
j_gene: TRBJ2-5
CDR3aa: CASSLVTQETQYF
CDR3nt: TGTGCCAGCAGCTTAGTTACTCAAGAGACCCAGTACTTC

v_gene: TRBV18
abundance: -
d_gene: TRBD1
j_gene: TRBJ2-5
CDR3aa: CASSPPRDRAQETQYF
CDR3nt: TGTGCCAGCTCACCACCGCGGGACAGGGCCCAAGAGACCCAGTACTTC

v_gene: TRBV2
abundance: once
d_gene: TRBD2
j_gene: TRBJ2-1
CDR3aa: CASSEVPSGGEQFF
CDR3nt: TGTGCCAGCAGTGAAGTCCCTAGCGGGGGTGAGCAGTTCTTC

v_gene: TRBV5-4
abundance: -
d_gene: -
j_gene: TRBJ2-1
CDR3aa: CASSLRNEQFF
CDR3nt: TGTGCCAGCAGCTTGCGCAATGAGCAGTTCTTC

v_gene: TRBV6-1
abundance: -
d_gene: -
j_gene: TRBJ2-1
CDR3aa: CASISGAGANEQFF
CDR3nt: TGTGCCAGCATTTCAGGGGCAGGTGCCAATGAGCAGTTCTTC

v_gene: TRBV7-3
abundance: -
d_gene: TRBD2
j_gene: TRBJ2-7
CDR3aa: CASSLIAGDYEQYF
CDR3nt: TGTGCCAGCAGCTTAATAGCGGGGGACTACGAGCAGTACTTC

v_gene: TRBV6-5
abundance: -
d_gene: TRBD1
j_gene: TRBJ1-2
CDR3aa: CASSYRQGGNYGYTF
CDR3nt: TGTGCCAGCAGTTACCGACAGGGTGGGAACTATGGCTACACCTTC

v_gene: TRBV6-5
abundance: -
d_gene: -
j_gene: TRBJ2-7
CDR3aa: CASRQGDYEQYF
CDR3nt: TGTGCCAGCAGACAGGGAGACTACGAGCAGTACTTC

v_gene: TRBV9
abundance: -
d_gene: -
j_gene: TRBJ1-1
CDR3aa: CASSVEGMNTEAFF
CDR3nt: TGTGCCAGCAGCGTAGAGGGGATGAACACTGAAGCTTTCTTT

v_gene: TRBV27
abundance: -
d_gene: -
j_gene: TRBJ1-5
CDR3aa: CASSPRGGRPQHF
CDR3nt: TGTGCCAGCAGTCCGCGTGGGGGCCGGCCCCAGCATTTT

v_gene: TRBV5-1
abundance: -
d_gene: TRBD1
j_gene: TRBJ2-1
CDR3aa: CASSLGGQSSYNEQFF
CDR3nt: TGCGCCAGCAGCTTGGGGGGACAGAGCTCCTACAATGAGCAGTTCTTC

v_gene: TRBV5-8
abundance: -
d_gene: -
j_gene: TRBJ2-7
CDR3aa: CASNRDSYEQYF
CDR3nt: TGTGCCAGCAACCGGGACTCGTACGAGCAGTACTTC

v_gene: TRBV5-1
abundance: -
d_gene: TRBD1
j_gene: TRBJ1-2
CDR3aa: CASRRTGPEDYGYTF
CDR3nt: TGCGCCAGCAGAAGGACAGGGCCCGAGGACTATGGCTACACCTTC

v_gene: TRBV13
abundance: -
d_gene: TRBD2
j_gene: TRBJ2-7
CDR3aa: CASSPRERETVHEQYF
CDR3nt: TGTGCCAGCAGCCCAAGGGAGCGGGAGACAGTTCACGAGCAGTACTTC

v_gene: TRBV7-6
abundance: -
d_gene: TRBD1
j_gene: TRBJ2-5
CDR3aa: CASSLAGTVGETQYF
CDR3nt: TGTGCCAGCAGCTTAGCAGGGACAGTGGGGGAGACCCAGTACTTC

v_gene: TRBV30
abundance: -
d_gene: TRBD2
j_gene: TRBJ2-6
CDR3aa: CARASGRAYGANVLTF
CDR3nt: TGTGCCAGGGCTAGCGGGAGGGCCTATGGGGCCAACGTCCTGACTTTC